Detailed here is one TCR beta chain. Its specificity is not known. The source of the sample is a study of T cells in localized non-small cell lung cancer. The length of the CDR3 is 15 residues. Germline V gene lookup returns CDR1 SEHNR and CDR2 FQNEAQ (reference sequence). The V end was cut by 4 bases, the J end by 6 bases, with 16 bases between. General study results and limits: Among the tissues sampled, uninvolved adjacent lung had the highest T cell clonality, above tumor. Heterogeneity is still possible, as just one tumor region was sequenced. A median of about 54 of the top 100 tumor clones appeared in adjacent lung, which was paired and uninvolved. Elevated blood T cell density was associated with longer overall survival.

Method: immunoSEQ multiplex PCR; TCRdb's copy keeps in-frame clones and lacks some. The table records tens of thousands of clones, approximately 83% of them present only once. The chain employs TRBV7-9 and TRBJ2-1; weak D call: TRBD2 (6 bases). The sequence derives from a man aged 40-75 years with stage I lung adenocarcinoma. The sequencing used peripheral blood, collected before any cancer treatment. CDR3 nucleotide sequence: TGTGCCAGCAGCTCCCCGACTAGAACGGCCAATGAGCAGTTCTTC. It translates to CASSSPTRTANEQFF.